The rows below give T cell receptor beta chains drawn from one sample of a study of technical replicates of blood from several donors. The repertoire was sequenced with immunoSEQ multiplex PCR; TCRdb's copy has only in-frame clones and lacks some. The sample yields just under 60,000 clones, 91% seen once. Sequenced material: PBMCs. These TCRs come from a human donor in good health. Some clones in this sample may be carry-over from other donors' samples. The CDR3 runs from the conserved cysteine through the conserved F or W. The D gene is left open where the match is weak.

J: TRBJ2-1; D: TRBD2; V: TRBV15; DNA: TGTGCCACCAGCAGAGCCCCAGCGGGAGGGATGAATGAGCAGTTCTTC; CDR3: CATSRAPAGGMNEQFF
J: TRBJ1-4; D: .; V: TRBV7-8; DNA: TGTGCCAGCAGCTTAAATCGGGGAGCTAATGAAAAACTGTTTTTT; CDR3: CASSLNRGANEKLFF
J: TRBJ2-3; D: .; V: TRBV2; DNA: TGTGCCAGCAGCGTGGACTCCCAGAGGCAGTATTTT; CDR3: CASSVDSQRQYF
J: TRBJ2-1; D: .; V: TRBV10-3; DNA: TGTGCCATCAGTGACACTCTAGCGTCCTCCTACAATGAGCAGTTCTTC; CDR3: CAISDTLASSYNEQFF
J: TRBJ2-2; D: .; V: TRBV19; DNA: TGTGCCAGTAGTCACCAGGGAACCGGGGAGCTGTTTTTT; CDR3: CASSHQGTGELFF
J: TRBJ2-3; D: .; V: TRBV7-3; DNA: TGTGCCAGCAGCTTAGCGGGGTTCACAGATACGCAGTATTTT; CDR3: CASSLAGFTDTQYF
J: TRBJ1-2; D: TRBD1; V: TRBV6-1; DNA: TGTGCCAGCAGTGCTTGGACAGGGTATGGCTACACCTTC; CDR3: CASSAWTGYGYTF
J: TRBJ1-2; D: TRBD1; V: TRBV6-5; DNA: TGTGCCAGCAGTTACGACAGGGTGAAAGGCTACACCTTC; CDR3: CASSYDRVKGYTF
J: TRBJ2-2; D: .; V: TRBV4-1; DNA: TGCGCCAGCAGCCAAGATGGTCCCCACTCGAACACCGGGGAGCTGTTTTTT; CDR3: CASSQDGPHSNTGELFF
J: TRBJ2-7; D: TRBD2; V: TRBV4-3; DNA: TGCGCCAGCAGCCAAGTGGCTAGCGGCTCCTACGAGCAGTACTTC; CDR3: CASSQVASGSYEQYF
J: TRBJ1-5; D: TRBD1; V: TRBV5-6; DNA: TGTGCCAGCAGCTTGGGTAGCCTTACAGGGGGCGTTCAGCCCCAGCATTTT; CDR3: CASSLGSLTGGVQPQHF
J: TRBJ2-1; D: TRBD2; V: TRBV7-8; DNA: TGTGCCAGCAGACCCGGGCGGCTAGCGGGACATGAGCAGTTCTTC; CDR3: CASRPGRLAGHEQFF
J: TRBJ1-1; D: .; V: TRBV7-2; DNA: TGTGCCAGCAGCTTAAGACAGCTTGAAGGGACTGAAGCTTTCTTT; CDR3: CASSLRQLEGTEAFF
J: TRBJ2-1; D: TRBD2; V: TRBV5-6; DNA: TGTGCCAGCAGCTTCCGCGGGGGGGGTTACAATGAGCAGTTCTTC; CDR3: CASSFRGGGYNEQFF
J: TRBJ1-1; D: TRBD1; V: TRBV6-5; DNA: TGTGCCAGCAGTCGACAGGGGAACACTGAAGCTTTCTTT; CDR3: CASSRQGNTEAFF
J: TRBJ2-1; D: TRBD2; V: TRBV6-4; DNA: TGTGCCAGCAGTGACTCAAGCGGGGGGGACCACAATGAGCAGTTCTTC; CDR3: CASSDSSGGDHNEQFF